This entry features one TCR beta chain sequence. Data came from immunoSEQ multiplex PCR; TCRdb stores just in-frame clones and leaves some out. Of tens of thousands of clones detected, 88% appear once; the ten largest clones hold roughly 37%. The data were taken from a study of OX40 agonist ivuxolimab in advanced cancers. Overall study context: Ivuxolimab is an agonistic anti-OX40 (CD134) antibody, and patients were treated with it.

This CDR3 region has 15 residues. The J segment lost 2 bases and the V segment lost 8 bases, leaving 9 bases of the junction unmatched. Germline CDR1 SGHAT, CDR2 FQNNGV. The chain carries TRBV11-2 and TRBJ2-7, with 10 bases fitting TRBD2. This TCR was recovered from an adult with an advanced solid tumor such as melanoma, head and neck, liver or kidney cancer. Material: CD4+ or CD8+ T cells sorted from blood, obtained in a trial of the OX40 agonist ivuxolimab. The CDR3 region has the DNA TGTGCCAGCCGATCCAGCGGGAGGGAAACCTACGAGCAGTACTTC. The encoded protein is CASRSSGRETYEQYF.